The 8 T cell receptor beta chains presented below share a single source sample, sequenced in a study of T cell repertoires in cytomegalovirus infection. Each CDR3 protein is one row after TCRdb ran MiXCR on the reads. Here the sample spans fewer than 350,000 distinct CDR3 sequences, around a tenth being singletons. Sequencing used PBMCs. The receptors derive from a human donor in good health (CMV status not recorded). Some clones in this sample may be carry-over from other donors' samples.

The sample holds many counts of this clonotype. V usage is TRBV28 and J usage is TRBJ2-1; the match to TRBD2 covers 7 bases. The CDR3 extends over 16 amino acids. The V gene's germline CDR1 is MDHEN and CDR2 SYDVKM. The junction had 14 bases not matched to a gene; V was cut back by 4 bases and J by 8 bases. This CDR3 is CASSSPMAGVMDEQFF. Here the CDR3 DNA reads TGTGCCAGCAGTTCTCCTATGGCGGGAGTGATGGATGAGCAGTTCTTC.

Many counts were recorded for this clonotype. The V call is TRBV7-3, the J call TRBJ1-1; unclear D gene. The CDR3 contains 13 residues. The germline gives CDR1 SGHTA, CDR2 FQGTGA. The V end lost 4 bases, the J end lost 2 bases, and 8 bases lay between the germline ends. CDR3: CASSSQPNTEAFF. CDR3 sequence (DNA): TGTGCCAGCAGCTCACAGCCTAACACTGAAGCTTTCTTT.

This sequence joins TRBV7-9 and TRBJ1-6, with D possibly being TRBD1 (5 bases). This CDR3 spans 14 amino acids. Trimming pared 5 bases from V and 7 bases from J, leaving 12 bases between. The V gene's germline CDR1 is SEHNR and CDR2 FQNEAQ (reference sequence). The CDR3 DNA follows: TGTGCCAGCAGCCCATCTGGGGGGAATTCACCCCTCCACTTT. As protein: CASSPSGGNSPLHF.

This clonotype appeared many times. V gene TRBV6-1 combines with J gene TRBJ1-2; TRBD1 aligns across 7 bases. The CDR3 has 17 amino acids. Germline V CDR1 and CDR2: MNHNS, SASEGT. Trimming cost V 2 bases and J 5 bases; bases outside gene matches: 14. CDR3 nucleotides: TGTGCCAGCAGTGAACGGGACAGTAAACGCCCTGGATATGGCTACACCTTC. Translating it yields CASSERDSKRPGYGYTF.

In its sample, this clonotype was seen a few times. The rearrangement uses TRBV4-1 and TRBJ2-7, with a weak D call TRBD2 (7 bases). V was clipped by 4 bases and J by 0 bases, with 16 bases between them. Germline V lookup: CDR1 MGHRA, CDR2 YSYEKL. The CDR3 is made up of 16 amino acids. The CDR3 here is CASSLFPAGASYEQYF. The CDR3 DNA follows: TGCGCCAGCAGCCTGTTCCCGGCGGGGGCCTCCTACGAGCAGTACTTC.

The V and J genes are TRBV6-2 or TRBV6-3 and TRBJ2-1; TRBD2 might be the D (6 bases). This CDR3 spans 13 amino acids. V lost 2 bases, J lost 6 bases, and 8 bases lay in between. The germline CDR1 and CDR2 sequences are MNHEY and SVGEGT. The CDR3 DNA sequence: TGTGCCAGCAGTTACGGGCGGGGCAATGAGCAGTTCTTC. Residues: CASSYGRGNEQFF.

This clonotype has ten or more counts. This sequence joins TRBV12-3 or TRBV12-4 and TRBJ1-5, with 9 bases fitting TRBD1. The CDR3 loop spans 14 amino acids. Losses at the gene ends were 6 bases for V and 3 bases for J; bases not matched to a gene: 3. The CDR3: CASRQGAINQPQHF. CDR3 nucleotide sequence: TGTGCCAGCAGACAGGGGGCGATCAATCAGCCCCAGCATTTT.

A few counts support this clonotype. The V and J genes are TRBV7-2 and TRBJ1-1; D might be TRBD1 (5 bases). Deletions cut 4 bases from V and 8 bases from J, with 20 bases between. This CDR3 has 15 amino acids. Germline V gene data show CDR1 as SGHTA and CDR2 as FQGNSA. CDR3 in amino acids: CASSSVERGPIEAFF. The CDR3 nucleotides read TGTGCCAGCAGCTCCGTGGAGAGGGGACCAATAGAAGCTTTCTTT.